This TCR beta chain was recovered during a study of cytomegalovirus exposure and HLA in healthy donors. PCR primers comprised 60 Vbeta and 13 Jbeta primers. The repertoire was sequenced with immunoSEQ multiplex PCR; TCRdb's copy has only in-frame clones and lacks some. The sample holds roughly 100,000 clones, under 85% seen once. Germline V CDR1 and CDR2: SGHTA, FQGNSA. The ends lost 1 base at V and 4 bases at J; junction bases unmatched: 7. The CDR3 extends over 16 amino acids. Source material: PBMCs. This receptor was taken from a woman aged 40 to 55 in good health and CMV-seropositive. J is TRBJ1-1 and V is TRBV7-2, with 9 bases aligning to TRBD1. The CDR3: CASSLEKRQGGTEAFF. DNA of the CDR3: TGTGCCAGCAGCTTAGAAAAGCGACAGGGGGGCACTGAAGCTTTCTTT.